These 27 T cell receptor beta chains share one sample of origin, sequenced in a study of control samples from healthy donors and cancer patients. Here immunoSEQ multiplex PCR was the method, and the copy in TCRdb shows in-frame clones only, minus some. This sample has tens of thousands of clones, with roughly 91% found just once. Material: PBMCs. Every receptor here comes from a woman between 50 and 59 years old with colorectal cancer.

V is TRBV6-7 and J is TRBJ2-7; 7 positions match TRBD1. TRBV6-7 falls under the ORF class, with uncertain function. V lost 0 bases and J lost 1; bases outside the gene matches: 3. The CDR3 covers 15 residues. CDR3 in DNA: TGTGCCAGCAGTTACTCGGCAGGGGGATCCTACGAGCAGTACGTC. It specifies CASSYSAGGSYEQYV.

The rearrangement uses TRBV27 and TRBJ1-2; TRBD1 agrees at 9 bases. Germline CDR1 and CDR2: MNHEY and SMNVEV (reference sequence). The CDR3 extends over 14 amino acids. Trimming at V came to 4 bases and at J to 5 bases, leaving 5 bases not matched to a gene. The CDR3 is CASSSGTGTYGYTF. DNA of the CDR3: TGTGCCAGCAGTTCCGGGACAGGGACATATGGCTACACCTTC.

The rearrangement uses TRBV7-7 and TRBJ2-1; 7 nucleotides line up with TRBD1. Germline V gene sequence: CDR1 SSHAT, CDR2 FNYEAQ (reference sequence). Unmatched junction bases numbered 5, after V lost 5 bases and J lost 10 bases. The CDR3 spans 12 residues. In DNA form, the CDR3 reads TGTGCCAGCAGCCCGGACAGGCACGAGCAGTTCTTC. It specifies CASSPDRHEQFF. The whole variable domain, filled in from reference TRBV7-7 and TRBJ2-1, reads GAGVSQSPRYKVTKRGQDVTLRCDPISSHATLYWYQQALGQGPEFLTYFNYEAQPDKSGLPSDRFSAERPEGSISTLTIQRTEQRDSAMYRCASSPDRHEQFFGPGTRLTVL.

The J gene is TRBJ2-7, the V gene TRBV5-1; D tentatively fits TRBD1 or TRBD2 (7 bases each). Germline V lookup: CDR1 SGHRS, CDR2 YFSETQ. This CDR3 comprises 14 residues. Trimming pared 4 bases from V and 5 bases from J, leaving 16 bases between. CDR3 sequence reads: CASSPWQGGDEQYV. The DNA for the CDR3 is TGCGCCAGCAGCCCCTGGCAGGGGGGGGACGAGCAGTACGTC.

The chain couples TRBV29-1 to TRBJ2-5, with a possible D match to TRBD1 (5 bases). The CDR3 extends over 11 amino acids. Trimming removed 7 bases at V and 7 bases at J, with 13 bases between. Germline CDR1 SQVTM, CDR2 ANQGSEA. The CDR3 DNA reads TGCAGCGGACGGACATATGGGACCCAGTACTTC. Its protein is CSGRTYGTQYF.

The chain couples TRBV5-6 to TRBJ2-2; D is possibly TRBD2 (6 bases). The germline V gene has CDR1 SGHDT and CDR2 YYEEEE. V lost 0 bases and J 4 bases, leaving 7 bases between the germline ends. The CDR3 has 14 residues. The DNA of the CDR3 is TGTGCCAGCAGCTTGGACGGGGGCACCGGGGAGCTGTTTTTT. This sequence encodes CASSLDGGTGELFF.

The chain carries TRBV5-1 and TRBJ1-3; D may be TRBD1 (5 bases). Germline V CDR1 and CDR2: SGHRS, YFSETQ. CDR3 size: 16 residues. The V end lost 4 bases, the J end lost 1 base, and 15 bases lay between the germline ends. The CDR3 DNA reads as TGCGCCAGCAGCCTCGGGACCTATCAGTCTGGAAACACCATATATTTT. Amino acid sequence: CASSLGTYQSGNTIYF.

This rearrangement joins TRBV5-4 to TRBJ2-1; perhaps TRBD1 as D (5 bases). V lost 0 bases, J lost 9 bases, and 13 bases lay in between. Per the germline V gene, CDR1 is SGHNT and CDR2 is YYREEE (reference sequence). This CDR3 comprises 14 residues. CDR3 in amino acids: CASSLGQLHGEQFF. The CDR3 DNA sequence: TGTGCCAGCAGCTTGGGACAGCTACACGGTGAGCAGTTCTTC.

The chain carries TRBV12-3 or TRBV12-4 and TRBJ2-1; D is possibly TRBD2 (7 bases). V was pared by 4 bases and J by 9 bases, with 10 bases between. The CDR3 extends over 12 amino acids. The CDR3 coding sequence is TGTGCCAGCAGTTATGGGGGGGCTGAGCAGTTCTTC. Its protein is CASSYGGAEQFF.

The chain couples TRBV7-2 to TRBJ2-1; the match to TRBD2 covers 8 bases. Germline values: CDR1 SGHTA, CDR2 FQGNSA. Trimming took 0 bases from V and 12 from J; bases not matched to a gene: 4. CDR3 length: 13 residues. In DNA, the CDR3 is TGTGCCAGCAGCTTAGCCGGGGGGGTTGGGCAGTTCTTC. Amino acids: CASSLAGGVGQFF.

The rearrangement uses TRBV6-5 and TRBJ1-6, with a possible D match to TRBD1 (6 bases). Germline V gene sequence: CDR1 MNHEY, CDR2 SVGAGI. The V gene lost 0 bases and the J gene lost 7 bases, with 13 bases spanning the gap. The CDR3 extends over 16 amino acids. As DNA, the CDR3 is TGTGCCAGCAGTTACTCGGCGGGTAGGGGGAATTCACCCCTCCACTTT. Its translation is CASSYSAGRGNSPLHF.

This clone has a handful of counts. Other DNA sequences in the same sample also yield this CDR3. This chain links TRBV7-2 with TRBJ1-3, with D unclear. This CDR3 region has 15 residues. Germline CDR1 is SGHTA and CDR2 is FQGNSA. The V and J ends lost 0 bases and 0 bases respectively, with 6 bases between them. The CDR3, as DNA: TGTGCCAGCAGCTTAGCAGTTAGCTCTGGAAACACCATATATTTT. Translating gives CASSLAVSSGNTIYF.

The chain is built from TRBV15 and TRBJ2-2; D may be TRBD1 (6 bases). The V gene's germline CDR1 is LNHNV and CDR2 YYDKDF (reference sequence). The CDR3 runs to 14 residues. V was shortened by 5 bases and J by 4 bases, with 11 bases between the two germline ends. This CDR3 is CATSWDIGTGELFF. In DNA, the CDR3 is TGTGCCACCAGCTGGGACATAGGCACCGGGGAGCTGTTTTTT.

The V gene is TRBV5-8, the J gene TRBJ2-7; no firm D call. The CDR3 is 13 amino acids. Trimming removed 2 bases from V and 1 base from J, with 7 bases in between. Per germline, CDR1 SGHTS and CDR2 YDEGEE. This CDR3 is CASSFSSSYEQYV. The CDR3 nucleotides read TGTGCCAGCAGCTTTAGCAGTTCCTACGAGCAGTACGTC.

The gene calls are TRBV18 and TRBJ1-5; the match to TRBD1 covers 11 bases. The V gene end was trimmed by 4 bases and the J gene end by 7 bases; junction bases not matched to a gene: 6. The germline V gene has CDR1 KGHSH and CDR2 LQKENI. The CDR3 sequence is 15 residues long. The CDR3 loop is CASSLGQGAGQPQHF. CDR3 in DNA: TGTGCCAGCTCACTTGGACAGGGGGCTGGCCAGCCCCAGCATTTT.

This chain joins TRBV2 and TRBJ2-3, with TRBD1 as a possible D gene (5 bases). The V end was cut by 1 base, the J end by 8 bases, with 10 bases between. The CDR3 has 13 residues. Germline V CDR1 and CDR2: SNHLY, FYNNEI. Here the CDR3 DNA reads TGTGCCAGCAGTGAAGGGCCCAGGGTTACGCAGTATTTT. Encoded protein: CASSEGPRVTQYF.

This chain connects TRBV18 to TRBJ2-4; weak D call: TRBD2 (6 bases). The CDR3 is made up of 16 amino acids. CDR1 and CDR2 (germline): KGHSH, LQKENI. Trimming stripped 3 bases from V and 2 bases from J, with 14 bases between. In DNA form, the CDR3 reads TGTGCCAGCTCACCCCCCGGGCGGGGTCCCAAAAACATTCAGTACTTC. Its translation is CASSPPGRGPKNIQYF.

The genes are TRBV29-1 and TRBJ2-5; D possibly corresponds to TRBD1 (6 bases). V shed 7 bases and J shed 5 bases, with 14 bases lying between them. Germline V gene data show CDR1 as SQVTM and CDR2 as ANQGSEA. The CDR3 is 12 residues long. Written as DNA, the CDR3 is TGCAGCGGACAGGAGGTCGGGGAGACCCAGTACTTC. Protein product: CSGQEVGETQYF.

V and J are TRBV3-1 (or the pseudogene TRBV3-2) and TRBJ1-2; D unclear. The CDR3 consists of 15 residues. Trimming shortened V by 1 base and J by 5 bases, and 14 bases separated the two germline ends. Germline loops: CDR1 LGHDT, CDR2 YNNKEL (reference sequence). For the CDR3, the DNA is TGTGCCAGCAGCCAAGGTGGGCAGGTCCTATATGGCTACACCTTC. Protein product: CASSQGGQVLYGYTF.

V is TRBV21-1 and J is TRBJ1-2; TRBD1 is the table's D call, not checked against the DNA. TRBV21-1 is annotated as a pseudogene. The CDR3 extends over 15 amino acids. The CDR3 loop reads CASSKVVRRNYGYTF. The CDR3 DNA is TGTGCCAGCAGCAAAGTTGTCAGGCGAAACTATGGCTACACCTTC.

CDR3 coding DNA: TGTGCCAGCAGGAAGACCGGCACAGATACGCAGTATTTT. This codes for CASRKTGTDTQYF. The chain is built from TRBV6-6 and TRBJ2-3; the D is unclear. CDR3 size: 13 residues. Germline CDR1 reads MNHNY; CDR2 reads SVGAGI (reference sequence). V shed 6 bases and J shed 1 base, with 8 bases lying between them.

CDR3 sequence: CSVDEKDNVFGTEAFF. The CDR3 nucleotides are TGCAGCGTTGATGAAAAGGACAATGTTTTTGGCACTGAAGCTTTCTTT. The V gene is TRBV29-1, the J gene TRBJ1-1; D might be TRBD1 (5 bases). Trimming pared 3 bases from V and 4 bases from J, leaving 21 bases between. The length of the CDR3 is 16 residues. From germline, CDR1 is SQVTM and CDR2 ANQGSEA.

The CDR3: CASSPRVDEKLFF. The CDR3 DNA is TGTGCCAGCAGCCCCCGTGTTGACGAAAAACTGTTTTTT. The J gene is TRBJ1-4, the V gene TRBV3-1 (or the pseudogene TRBV3-2); D is unclear. The V gene lost 4 bases and the J gene lost 8 bases, with 11 bases spanning the gap. The CDR3 sequence is 13 residues long. The germline V gene has CDR1 LGHDT and CDR2 YNNKEL (reference sequence).

This chain uses TRBV10-2 with TRBJ1-2; possibly TRBD1 for D (5 bases). Looked up from germline, CDR1 is WSHSY and CDR2 is SAAADI. This CDR3 spans 14 amino acids. V was cut by 6 bases and J by 4 bases, with 15 bases left in between. CDR3 sequence reads: CASRGPTSRYGYTF. CDR3 bases: TGCGCCAGCAGGGGACCGACTTCGCGCTATGGCTACACCTTC.

CDR3 sequence: CASSRTGEGETQYF. DNA for the CDR3: TGTGCCAGCAGCCGCACAGGGGAAGGAGAGACCCAGTACTTC. The gene calls are TRBV3-1 (or the pseudogene TRBV3-2) and TRBJ2-5; 7 bases are shared with TRBD1. CDR3 length: 14 amino acids. With V trimmed by 4 bases and J by 4 bases, 6 bases remained unmatched. Germline V gene sequence: CDR1 LGHDT, CDR2 YNNKEL (reference sequence).

This CDR3 reads CASSGTGSGKLFF. CDR3 in DNA: TGTGCCAGCAGCGGGACAGGGAGTGGAAAACTGTTTTTT. This chain uses TRBV27 with TRBJ1-4, with 9 bases fitting TRBD1. Germline values: CDR1 MNHEY, CDR2 SMNVEV (reference sequence). With V trimmed by 6 bases and J by 10 bases, 6 bases remained unmatched. The CDR3 contains 13 residues. The full variable domain, with the rest looked up from reference TRBV27 and TRBJ1-4, is EAQVTQNPRYLITVTGKKLTVTCSQNMNHEYMSWYRQDPGLGLRQIYYSMNVEVTDKGDVPEGYKVSRKEKRNFPLILESPSPNQTSLYFCASSGTGSGKLFFGSGTQLSVL.

V and J are TRBV19 and TRBJ1-5; D not certain. This CDR3 spans 13 amino acids. Germline V gene sequence: CDR1 LNHDA, CDR2 SQIVND (reference sequence). Trimming removed 7 bases at V and 0 bases at J, with 7 bases between. CDR3 sequence: CASTDGSNQPQHF. In DNA form, the CDR3 reads TGTGCCAGTACGGACGGTAGCAATCAGCCCCAGCATTTT.